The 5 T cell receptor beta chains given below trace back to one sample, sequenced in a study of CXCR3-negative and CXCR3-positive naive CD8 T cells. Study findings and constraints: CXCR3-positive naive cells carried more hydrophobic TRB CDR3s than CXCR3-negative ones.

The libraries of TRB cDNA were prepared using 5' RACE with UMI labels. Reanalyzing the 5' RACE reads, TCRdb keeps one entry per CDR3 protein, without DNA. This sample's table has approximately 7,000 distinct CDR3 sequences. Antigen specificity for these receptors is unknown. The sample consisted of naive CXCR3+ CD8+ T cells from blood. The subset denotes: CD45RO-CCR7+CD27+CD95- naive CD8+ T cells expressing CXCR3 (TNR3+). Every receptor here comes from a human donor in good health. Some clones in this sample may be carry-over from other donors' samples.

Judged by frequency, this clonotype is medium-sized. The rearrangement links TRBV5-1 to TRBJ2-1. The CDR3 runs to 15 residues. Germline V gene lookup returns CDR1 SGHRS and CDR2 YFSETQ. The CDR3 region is CASSQSHPSYNEQFF.

This CDR3 reads CSVEGEDTEAFF. J is TRBJ1-1 and V is TRBV29-1. This CDR3 is 12 amino acids long. Per germline, CDR1 SQVTM and CDR2 ANQGSEA.

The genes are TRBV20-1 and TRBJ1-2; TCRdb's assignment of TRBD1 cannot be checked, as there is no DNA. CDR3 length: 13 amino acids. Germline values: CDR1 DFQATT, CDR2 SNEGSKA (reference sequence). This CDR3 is CSAGRDRGPGYTF.

CDR3 sequence reads: CASSPRSSANYGYTF. The chain has TRBV13 and TRBJ1-2. The CDR3 length is 15 residues. Germline CDR1 and CDR2: PRHDT and FYEKMQ (reference sequence).

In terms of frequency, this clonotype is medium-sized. CDR3: CSARDRIRTGELFF. This chain joins TRBV20-1 and TRBJ2-2. Germline V lookup: CDR1 DFQATT, CDR2 SNEGSKA (reference sequence). This CDR3 region has 14 residues.